This T cell receptor (beta chain) was captured by sequencing in a study of response to subunit inactivated influenza vaccine (dated by TCRdb to 2016 to 2019). About the full investigation: Deep quantitative T cell receptor repertoire profiling was used in the study to track responses to a trivalent subunit inactivated influenza vaccine.

Summary of the overall study and its limitations: The authors suggested that each seasonal influenza vaccination may recruit only a limited number of new T cells.

Libraries came from RT-PCR. Sequencing instrument: Illumina HiSeq 2500. In-frame beta chains were kept once TCRdb had trimmed the public reads at Q25 with fastp and called clones with MiXCR. Every distinct CDR3 protein forms one entry, paired with its most common genes and DNA. This sample comprises about 780,000 distinct CDR3 sequences, 18% of them detected only once. The leading ten clones occupy roughly a tenth of the sample. In the case of this clonotype: Which antigen it targets is not known. No qualities accompany the bases; no much larger clone lies one base away.

The CDR3 starts with the cysteine, ends with the phenylalanine, and has 16 residues. Solely the CDR3 DNA is kept, with 48 bases framed from the first base. Reading the germline V gene gives CDR1 SGHRS and CDR2 YFSETQ. Trimming removed 5 bases from V and 0 bases from J; the gene matches leave 10 bases unexplained. This TCR was sampled from a man in his forties or fifties who received an inactivated influenza vaccine. Donor details come from another sample of the same person, matched by shared clones. Specimen: PBMCs from blood, collected about 5 days after vaccination. The rearrangement combines TRBV5-1 with TRBJ1-1; the junction holds 7 bases that match TRBD1. The CDR3 region reads CASSSLQGPMNTEAFF. The DNA reads TGCGCCAGCAGTTCACTACAGGGGCCTATGAACACTGAAGCTTTCTTT.